The rows below give T cell receptor beta chains drawn from one sample of a study of blood T cell repertoires in COVID-19. Using immunoSEQ multiplex PCR, the repertoire was profiled, and TCRdb retains in-frame clones only, with some absent. The sample lists over 85,000 clones, around 80% occurring once. Material for sequencing was peripheral blood. Every receptor here comes from a man between 65 and 79 years old with acute or convalescent COVID-19. The conserved cysteine and the conserved F or W are not part of the CDR3 here. The order of the fields is D gene, CDR3 length, V gene, J gene, CDR3 protein. The D gene is left open where the match is weak.

D: .
length: 12
V: TRBV7-8
J: TRBJ2-4
CDR3: ASSLRDAKNIQY

D: .
length: 14
V: TRBV27
J: TRBJ2-7
CDR3: ASSPRGRTSPYEQY

D: TRBD2
length: 14
V: TRBV11-2
J: TRBJ2-3
CDR3: ASSSGLAGFTDTQY

D: TRBD2
length: 13
V: TRBV6-5
J: TRBJ2-7
CDR3: ASRAGLAGVHEQY

D: .
length: 14
V: TRBV11-2
J: TRBJ1-5
CDR3: ASSLDQGLGNQPQH

D: .
length: 15
V: TRBV4-1
J: TRBJ2-3
CDR3: ASSQDRGRWGADTQY

D: TRBD1
length: 14
V: TRBV30
J: TRBJ1-1
CDR3: AWRYRDRGPITEAF

D: .
length: 15
V: TRBV19
J: TRBJ2-2
CDR3: ASSITAAISSPGELF

D: .
length: 17
V: TRBV27
J: TRBJ2-7
CDR3: ASSSPGLALCLVLYEQY

D: TRBD1
length: 13
V: TRBV5-5
J: TRBJ2-7
CDR3: ASSPTGTGVGEQY

D: .
length: 12
V: TRBV18
J: TRBJ1-1
CDR3: ASSPQGRGTEAF

D: TRBD1
length: 12
V: TRBV5-6
J: TRBJ1-2
CDR3: ASSGDRGNYGYT

D: .
length: 14
V: TRBV7-2
J: TRBJ1-3
CDR3: ASSLAYRSSGNTIY

D: .
length: 15
V: TRBV12-1
J: TRBJ2-7
CDR3: ASSFARTSTPAYEQY

D: TRBD1
length: 12
V: TRBV7-2
J: TRBJ2-7
CDR3: ASSPSPTGDEQY

D: TRBD2
length: 19
V: TRBV5-1
J: TRBJ2-1
CDR3: ASSLVGLGTSGSRAYNEQF

D: .
length: 17
V: TRBV27
J: TRBJ2-6
CDR3: ASSLFPAGARSGANVLT

D: .
length: 13
V: TRBV7-2
J: TRBJ1-1
CDR3: ASSVEGGWNTEAF

D: TRBD1
length: 11
V: TRBV6-2/TRBV6-3
J: TRBJ2-2
CDR3: ASSYDRGGELF